The clone carrying this T cell receptor beta chain was detected a few times. What it recognizes is unknown. Via MiXCR, TCRdb re-called the reads, giving one row per CDR3 protein. The sample includes hundreds of thousands of distinct CDR3 sequences, 25% to 30% seen only once; the top ten take 20%. This entry belongs to a study of T cell repertoires in cytomegalovirus infection. Overall study context: Well-studied HLA-B-restricted epitopes and recently identified HLA-C-restricted epitopes of CMV were both used in the study. Public TCR beta signatures indicated both CMV infection and matching HLA type.

The CDR3 spans 17 residues. Germline assignment: CDR1 MNHEY and CDR2 SVGAGI. The V and J ends lost 5 bases and 0 bases, in that order; junction bases with no gene match: 11. The study, taken as a whole, reports: In two of eight donors, the top clonotype was HLA-C-restricted CMV-specific.

Sequenced here: cultured PBMCs, sampled from culture after CMV antigen stimulation. V usage is TRBV6-5 and J usage is TRBJ1-1; 8 positions match TRBD1. The TCR was taken from a human donor in good health (CMV status not recorded). Some clones in this sample may be carry-over from other donors' samples. This CDR3 is CASSRRMTGEMNTEAFF. CDR3 DNA: TGTGCCAGCAGTAGGAGGATGACAGGGGAAATGAACACTGAAGCTTTCTTT.